This T cell receptor (beta chain) was sequenced during a study of blood T cells in healthy people across ages. Overall study findings and caveats: With naive T cell percentage, TCR beta diversity showed a strong correlation. Significant beta diversity loss was already apparent by age roughly 38, declining roughly linearly. Long-lived donors carried more naive CD4+ cells and greater diversity than aged donors.

As concerns this clonotype: What it binds is unknown.

A sample-barcoded 5' primer and a J-beta primer mix were used in a second PCR of roughly 6 to 11 cycles. TCRdb re-called the 5' RACE reads with MiXCR, one entry per CDR3 protein. The sample has just under 750,000 distinct CDR3 sequences; roughly 20% are singletons. Each sample yielded at least 5.5 micrograms of PBMC total RNA. The sequence derives from a man between 65 and 85 years old in good health. The material sequenced was blood.

CDR3 sequence: CASGTIVQGQGAGANVLTF. The DNA for the CDR3 is TGTGCTAGTGGTACCATCGTGCAGGGACAGGGGGCTGGGGCCAACGTCCTGACTTTC. The chain has TRBV12-5 and TRBJ2-6; 11 positions agree with TRBD1. V was pared by 5 bases and J by 2 bases, with 11 bases of the junction left unmatched. CDR1 is LGHNT and CDR2 is FRNRAP in the germline V gene. This CDR3 spans 19 amino acids.